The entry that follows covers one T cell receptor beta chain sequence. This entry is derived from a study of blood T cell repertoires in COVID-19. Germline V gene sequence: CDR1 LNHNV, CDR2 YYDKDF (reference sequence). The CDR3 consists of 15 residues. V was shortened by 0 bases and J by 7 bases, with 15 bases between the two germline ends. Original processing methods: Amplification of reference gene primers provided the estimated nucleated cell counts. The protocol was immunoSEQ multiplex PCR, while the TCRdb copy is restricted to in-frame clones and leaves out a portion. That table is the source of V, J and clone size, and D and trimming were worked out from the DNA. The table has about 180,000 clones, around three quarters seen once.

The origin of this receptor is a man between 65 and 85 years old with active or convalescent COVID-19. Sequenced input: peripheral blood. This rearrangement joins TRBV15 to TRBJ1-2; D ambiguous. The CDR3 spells CATSRENWATSGYTF. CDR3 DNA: TGTGCCACCAGCAGAGAAAATTGGGCTACCTCTGGCTACACCTTC.